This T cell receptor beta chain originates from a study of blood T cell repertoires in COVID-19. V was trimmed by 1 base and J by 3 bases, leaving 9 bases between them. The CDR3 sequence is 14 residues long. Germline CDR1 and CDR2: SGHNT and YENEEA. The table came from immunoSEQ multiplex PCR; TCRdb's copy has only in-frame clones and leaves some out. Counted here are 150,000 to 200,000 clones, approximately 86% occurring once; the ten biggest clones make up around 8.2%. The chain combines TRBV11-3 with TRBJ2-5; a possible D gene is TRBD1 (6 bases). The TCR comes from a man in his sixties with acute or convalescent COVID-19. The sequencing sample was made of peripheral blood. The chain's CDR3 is CASSLGHREETQYF. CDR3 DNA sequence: TGTGCCAGCAGCTTAGGGCACAGGGAAGAGACCCAGTACTTC. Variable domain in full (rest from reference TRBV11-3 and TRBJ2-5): EAGVVQSPRYKIIEKKQPVAFWCNPISGHNTLYWYLQNLGQGPELLIRYENEEAVDDSQLPKDRFSAERLKGVDSTLKIQPAELGDSAVYLCASSLGHREETQYFGPGTRLLVL.